The 14 T cell receptor beta chains below all came from one sample that was sequenced in a study of cytomegalovirus exposure and HLA in healthy donors. Sequencing used immunoSEQ multiplex PCR; TCRdb keeps in-frame clones, though not all of them. The table lists 200,000 to 300,000 clones, around 90% of them singletons, with approximately 3% in the top ten. Sequences were obtained from PBMCs. These receptors all come from a woman under 40 in good health and CMV-seronegative.

The chain recombines TRBV2 with TRBJ2-5, with 9 nucleotides matching TRBD1. Trimming took 4 bases from V and 5 from J; bases not matched to a gene: 11. The germline CDR1 and CDR2 sequences are SNHLY and FYNNEI. The length of the CDR3 is 16 residues. The CDR3 spells CASSVPGTGIGETQYF. The CDR3 nucleotides read TGTGCCAGCAGTGTCCCCGGGACAGGGATCGGCGAGACCCAGTACTTC.

CDR3 loop: CASSSIADHTDTQYF. CDR3 in DNA: TGTGCCAGCAGCAGCATAGCGGACCACACAGATACGCAGTATTTT. This chain links TRBV12-1 with TRBJ2-3; the DNA was not used to check the table's D call, TRBD2. TRBV12-1 is a known pseudogene. This CDR3 has 15 residues.

The V gene is TRBV5-4, the J gene TRBJ2-5; 10 bases align to TRBD1. J lost 5 bases, V lost 1 base, and 8 bases had no gene match. The CDR3 covers 16 residues. The germline V gene has CDR1 SGHNT and CDR2 YYREEE (reference sequence). CDR3 bases: TGTGCCAGCAGCTTGTGGGGGGGACAGGGGAAGGAGACCCAGTACTTC. It yields the protein CASSLWGGQGKETQYF.

The rearrangement joins TRBV12-5 to TRBJ2-7; 10 bases match TRBD2. Germline V gene lookup returns CDR1 LGHNT and CDR2 FRNRAP. The CDR3 loop spans 18 amino acids. V lost 5 bases to trimming and J lost 3 bases; unmatched junction nucleotides: 16. CDR3 in DNA: TGTGCTAGTGGTCTCATAGGGGCCCGGGAGCGGGGGGGCTACGAGCAGTACTTC. Its protein product is CASGLIGARERGGYEQYF. Based on the CDR3 plus reference TRBV12-5 and TRBJ2-7, the full variable domain is DARVTQTPRHKVTEMGQEVTMRCQPILGHNTVFWYRQTMMQGLELLAYFRNRAPLDDSGMPKDRFSAEMPDATLATLKIQPSEPRDSAVYFCASGLIGARERGGYEQYFGPGTRLTVT.

This chain uses TRBV7-9 with TRBJ2-1, with D maybe TRBD1 (6 bases). Germline V CDR1 and CDR2: SEHNR, FQNEAQ (reference sequence). The CDR3 is 14 amino acids. The V end was cut by 5 bases, the J end by 7 bases, with 15 bases between. DNA for the CDR3: TGTGCCAGCAGCCCGCAGGACAGACGGAATGAGCAGTTCTTC. As protein: CASSPQDRRNEQFF. Using reference TRBV7-9 and TRBJ2-1 for the parts outside the CDR3, the full variable domain is DTGVSQNPRHKITKRGQNVTFRCDPISEHNRLYWYRQTLGQGPEFLTYFQNEAQLEKSRLLSDRFSAERPKGSFSTLEIQRTEQGDSAMYLCASSPQDRRNEQFFGPGTRLTVL.

A remark on this clone: The same CDR3 also results from other DNA sequences found in this sample. The gene calls are TRBV7-9 and TRBJ2-7; 11 bases are a match to TRBD2. CDR3 length equals 15 residues. Trimming cost V 5 bases and J 1 base; bases outside gene matches: 4. Germline loops: CDR1 SEHNR, CDR2 FQNEAQ (reference sequence). The CDR3 protein is CASSPGTSGSYEQYF. CDR3 in DNA: TGTGCCAGCAGCCCTGGGACTAGCGGATCCTACGAGCAGTACTTC.

This clone was seen once. Other DNA sequences in this specimen translate into the identical CDR3. The V gene is TRBV6-1, the J gene TRBJ2-7, with a tentative D call TRBD2 (6 bases). V was cut by 4 bases and J by 2 bases, with 9 bases left in between. The CDR3 has 13 residues. Germline CDR1 MNHNS, CDR2 SASEGT. The CDR3 reads CASSVGGTYEQYF. Here the CDR3 DNA reads TGTGCCAGCAGTGTTGGGGGGACCTACGAGCAGTACTTC.

The chain recombines TRBV10-2 with TRBJ2-7; D could derive from TRBD1 or TRBD2 (6 bases each). The V gene's germline CDR1 is WSHSY and CDR2 SAAADI. The CDR3 runs to 16 residues. V was cut by 7 bases and J by 1 base, with 20 bases left in between. The CDR3 sequence is CASKGGTGTGSYEQYF. The CDR3 coding sequence is TGCGCCAGCAAAGGGGGGACCGGGACGGGATCCTACGAGCAGTACTTC.

This chain links TRBV27 with TRBJ2-1; D not certain. The CDR3 loop spans 12 amino acids. Trimming pared 8 bases from V and 7 bases from J, leaving 12 bases between. Germline lookup yields CDR1 MNHEY and CDR2 SMNVEV (reference sequence). CDR3: CASRLVGNEQFF. DNA for the CDR3: TGTGCCAGCCGTCTGGTCGGGAATGAGCAGTTCTTC.

This chain uses TRBV19 with TRBJ2-2; TRBD1 aligns across 12 bases. The V gene's germline CDR1 is LNHDA and CDR2 SQIVND (reference sequence). Trimming cost V 3 bases and J 10 bases; bases outside gene matches: 6. The CDR3 consists of 15 residues. CDR3 in amino acids: CASSIWGTGGAELFF. DNA of the CDR3: TGTGCCAGTAGTATCTGGGGGACAGGGGGCGCGGAGCTGTTTTTT.

The V call is TRBV29-1, the J call TRBJ2-7; tentatively, D is TRBD2 (5 bases). The V and J ends lost 5 bases and 3 bases respectively, with 11 bases between them. The CDR3 is made up of 12 amino acids. Germline V gene data show CDR1 as SQVTM and CDR2 as ANQGSEA. DNA for the CDR3: TGCAGCGTTATATCTAGCAGCTACGAGCAGTACTTC. The encoded protein is CSVISSSYEQYF.

The chain recombines TRBV18 with TRBJ2-7; D is ambiguous. This CDR3 region has 11 residues. From germline, CDR1 is KGHSH and CDR2 LQKENI. Between the trimmed V and J ends, which lost 5 bases and 4 bases, there was a span of 6 bases. This CDR3 is CASSSNYEQYF. Here the CDR3 DNA reads TGTGCCAGCTCATCAAATTACGAGCAGTACTTC.

V usage is TRBV25-1 and J usage is TRBJ1-4; no clear D gene. Trimming stripped 0 bases from V and 5 bases from J, with 13 bases between. Germline V lookup: CDR1 MGHDK, CDR2 SYGVNS. The CDR3 is made up of 16 amino acids. CDR3 loop: CASSEYIEAGNEKLFF. The CDR3 coding sequence is TGTGCCAGCAGTGAATATATTGAGGCAGGCAATGAAAAACTGTTTTTT.

The chain recombines TRBV5-6 with TRBJ2-3; 7 nucleotides line up with TRBD1. The length of the CDR3 is 15 residues. Germline CDR1 reads SGHDT; CDR2 reads YYEEEE. Losses at the gene ends were 4 bases for V and 6 bases for J; bases not matched to a gene: 11. This chain's CDR3 is CASSRHVTGSDTQYF. The CDR3 region has the DNA TGTGCCAGCAGCCGACATGTGACAGGGTCCGATACGCAGTATTTT.